The 5 T cell receptor beta chains presented below share a single source sample, sequenced in a study of early T cells in non-severe SARS-CoV-2 infection. TCRdb re-analysed the 5' RACE reads in MiXCR, keeping a single row per CDR3 protein. This sample has just under 85,000 distinct CDR3 sequences, with 10% found just once. The sequencing here drew on whole blood, taken at baseline. The receptors were gathered from an adult who was a healthcare worker with PCR-confirmed SARS-CoV-2 infection or an uninfected control (not recorded which).

V usage is TRBV7-3 and J usage is TRBJ2-2; TRBD2 aligns across 10 bases. There are 14 residues in the CDR3. The junction had 4 bases not matched to a gene; V was cut back by 6 bases and J by 6 bases. CDR1 is SGHTA and CDR2 is FQGTGA in the germline V gene. The CDR3 region has the DNA TGTGCCAGCAGGGCTAGCGGGAGCTCCGGGGAGCTGTTTTTT. The encoded protein is CASRASGSSGELFF.

J is TRBJ1-1 and V is TRBV27, with D possibly being TRBD1 (5 bases). The CDR3 runs to 14 residues. V lost 2 bases and J lost 4, with 11 bases in between. Germline CDR1 is MNHEY and CDR2 is SMNVEV (reference sequence). In DNA form, the CDR3 reads TGTGCCAGCAGTTTAGTTAAGGGGAGCACTGAAGCTTTCTTT. Its translation: CASSLVKGSTEAFF.

This clonotype was detected only a few times. The V and J genes are TRBV28 and TRBJ2-1; D may be TRBD1 or TRBD2 (5 bases each). Trimming shortened V by 3 bases and J by 3 bases, and 24 bases separated the two germline ends. The CDR3 sequence is 19 residues long. Germline lookup yields CDR1 MDHEN and CDR2 SYDVKM. DNA of the CDR3: TGTGCCAGCAGTTTTAAGGTTTTGGGGGAAGTTTCAGACTACAATGAGCAGTTCTTC. Translating it yields CASSFKVLGEVSDYNEQFF. Complete variable domain (other parts from reference TRBV28 and TRBJ2-1): DVKVTQSSRYLVKRTGEKVFLECVQDMDHENMFWYRQDPGLGLRLIYFSYDVKMKEKGDIPEGYSVSREKKERFSLILESASTNQTSMYLCASSFKVLGEVSDYNEQFFGPGTRLTVL.

The chain recombines TRBV10-2 with TRBJ2-3, with 10 bases identical to TRBD2. J was trimmed by 4 bases and V by 6 bases; bases with no gene match: 10. This CDR3 is built from 16 residues. The V gene's germline CDR1 is WSHSY and CDR2 SAAADI. This CDR3 reads CASSQRASGSPDTQYF. Written as DNA, the CDR3 is TGCGCCAGCAGCCAGCGGGCTAGCGGGAGTCCAGATACGCAGTATTTT.

The J gene is TRBJ1-4, the V gene TRBV12-3 or TRBV12-4; TRBD1 agrees at 9 bases. The CDR3 sequence is 15 residues long. The V and J ends lost 6 bases and 4 bases, in that order; junction bases with no gene match: 6. The CDR3 protein is CASRGTGRDNEKLFF. The CDR3 bases are TGTGCCAGCAGGGGGACAGGGCGGGATAATGAAAAACTGTTTTTT.